A selection of T cell receptor beta chains follows, all from one sample in a study of CD8+ T cells in alopecia areata. Profiling relied on immunoSEQ multiplex PCR, and the TCRdb table lists in-frame clones only, not all of them. The table records around 200,000 clones, less than 70% of them present only once. The source was CD8+ T cells sorted from blood, collected at week 24, from a patient treated with tofacitinib. All receptors come from a human donor with alopecia areata. CDR3s include the opening cysteine and the closing phenylalanine or tryptophan. The D gene is left open where the match is weak. Some rows have no size entry. The others give once, few or many, or a class for an expanded clone.

j_gene: TRBJ2-7; d_gene: TRBD2; v_gene: TRBV7-2; abundance: .; CDR3aa: CASSPGTRAWEQYF; CDR3nt: TGTGCCAGCAGCCCCGGGACTAGGGCCTGGGAGCAGTACTTC
j_gene: TRBJ1-1; d_gene: .; v_gene: TRBV10-2; abundance: .; CDR3aa: CASGGVTEAFF; CDR3nt: TGCGCCAGCGGGGGAGTCACTGAAGCTTTCTTT
j_gene: TRBJ1-5; d_gene: TRBD1; v_gene: TRBV23-1; abundance: once; CDR3aa: CASANRGGQPQHF; CDR3nt: TGCGCCAGCGCAAACAGGGGCGGTCAGCCCCAGCATTTT
j_gene: TRBJ2-5; d_gene: .; v_gene: TRBV19; abundance: few; CDR3aa: CASWGEETQYF; CDR3nt: TGTGCCAGTTGGGGCGAGGAGACCCAGTACTTC
j_gene: TRBJ2-7; d_gene: TRBD1; v_gene: TRBV18; abundance: .; CDR3aa: CASSPEDRGPYEQYF; CDR3nt: TGTGCCAGCTCACCAGAGGACAGGGGCCCCTACGAGCAGTACTTC
j_gene: TRBJ1-2; d_gene: .; v_gene: TRBV10-3; abundance: .; CDR3aa: CAISDPTDGNYGYTF; CDR3nt: TGTGCCATCAGTGATCCTACAGACGGAAACTATGGCTACACCTTC
j_gene: TRBJ2-1; d_gene: .; v_gene: TRBV7-3; abundance: .; CDR3aa: CASSSNSGYEQFF; CDR3nt: TGTGCCAGCAGCTCGAACTCAGGTTATGAGCAGTTCTTC
j_gene: TRBJ2-3; d_gene: TRBD2; v_gene: TRBV6-5; abundance: few; CDR3aa: CASSFASGSTDTQYF; CDR3nt: TGTGCCAGCAGTTTTGCTAGCGGGAGCACAGATACGCAGTATTTT
j_gene: TRBJ2-2; d_gene: .; v_gene: TRBV10-3; abundance: .; CDR3aa: CAISDSNQSGELFF; CDR3nt: TGTGCCATCAGTGATAGTAACCAGTCCGGGGAGCTGTTTTTT
j_gene: TRBJ1-2; d_gene: .; v_gene: TRBV4-3; abundance: .; CDR3aa: CASSQDRGSNGYTF; CDR3nt: TGCGCCAGCAGCCAAGATCGAGGGTCGAATGGCTACACCTTC
j_gene: TRBJ2-7; d_gene: .; v_gene: TRBV7-9; abundance: .; CDR3aa: CASSLEWREQYF; CDR3nt: TGTGCCAGCAGCTTAGAATGGCGCGAGCAGTACTTC
j_gene: TRBJ2-3; d_gene: .; v_gene: TRBV29-1; abundance: few; CDR3aa: CSVGGTRWGQYF; CDR3nt: TGCAGCGTTGGGGGTACTAGATGGGGGCAGTATTTT
j_gene: TRBJ2-6; d_gene: .; v_gene: TRBV29-1; abundance: few; CDR3aa: CSVEWGERAGANVLTF; CDR3nt: TGCAGCGTTGAATGGGGGGAGAGGGCTGGGGCCAACGTCCTGACTTTC
j_gene: TRBJ1-2; d_gene: .; v_gene: TRBV20-1; abundance: .; CDR3aa: CSAPREFGYTF; CDR3nt: TGCAGTGCCCCGAGGGAGTTTGGCTACACCTTC
j_gene: TRBJ2-6; d_gene: .; v_gene: TRBV30; abundance: .; CDR3aa: CAWSVGGANVLTF; CDR3nt: TGTGCCTGGAGTGTGGGTGGGGCCAACGTCCTGACTTTC
j_gene: TRBJ2-5; d_gene: TRBD1; v_gene: TRBV30; abundance: .; CDR3aa: CAWSPLTGVRETQYF; CDR3nt: TGTGCCTGGAGCCCGCTGACAGGGGTCAGGGAGACCCAGTACTTC
j_gene: TRBJ2-7; d_gene: .; v_gene: TRBV11-2; abundance: .; CDR3aa: CASSFLGMGATYEQYF; CDR3nt: TGTGCCAGCAGCTTTTTGGGGATGGGGGCGACCTACGAGCAGTACTTC
j_gene: TRBJ1-1; d_gene: .; v_gene: TRBV5-1; abundance: .; CDR3aa: CASSLTGKNTEAFF; CDR3nt: TGCGCCAGCAGCTTGACAGGGAAAAACACTGAAGCTTTCTTT
j_gene: TRBJ2-7; d_gene: TRBD1; v_gene: TRBV7-2; abundance: .; CDR3aa: CASSPRQGIDYEQYF; CDR3nt: TGTGCCAGCAGCCCTAGACAGGGAATAGACTACGAGCAGTACTTC
j_gene: TRBJ1-2; d_gene: .; v_gene: TRBV10-3; abundance: many; CDR3aa: CAIRPTSDQQNIRGYGYTF; CDR3nt: TGTGCCATCAGGCCTACCTCCGATCAACAGAACATCAGGGGCTATGGCTACACCTTC
j_gene: TRBJ1-1; d_gene: .; v_gene: TRBV5-1; abundance: .; CDR3aa: CASSSQGEAFF; CDR3nt: TGCGCCAGCAGCTCGCAGGGTGAAGCTTTCTTT
j_gene: TRBJ2-3; d_gene: .; v_gene: TRBV7-9; abundance: .; CDR3aa: CASSLVFGDTQYF; CDR3nt: TGTGCCAGCAGCTTAGTATTTGGCGATACGCAGTATTTT
j_gene: TRBJ2-7; d_gene: .; v_gene: TRBV7-6; abundance: .; CDR3aa: CASSLQSTYEQYF; CDR3nt: TGTGCCAGCAGCTTACAGAGTACCTACGAGCAGTACTTC
j_gene: TRBJ2-7; d_gene: TRBD1; v_gene: TRBV10-3; abundance: .; CDR3aa: CATLGQATYEQYF; CDR3nt: TGTGCCACTCTCGGACAGGCGACCTACGAGCAGTACTTC
j_gene: TRBJ1-1; d_gene: TRBD1; v_gene: TRBV13; abundance: .; CDR3aa: CASSLPTGTGLEAFF; CDR3nt: TGTGCCAGCAGCTTGCCCACAGGGACAGGTCTTGAAGCTTTCTTT
j_gene: TRBJ1-2; d_gene: .; v_gene: TRBV29-1; abundance: few; CDR3aa: CSVGPGLDGYTF; CDR3nt: TGCAGCGTGGGCCCGGGGTTAGATGGCTACACCTTC
j_gene: TRBJ2-2; d_gene: TRBD1; v_gene: TRBV9; abundance: .; CDR3aa: CASKGDSSNTGELFF; CDR3nt: TGTGCCAGCAAGGGGGACAGTTCGAACACCGGGGAGCTGTTTTTT
j_gene: TRBJ2-3; d_gene: .; v_gene: TRBV28; abundance: .; CDR3aa: CASTWRGTDTQYF; CDR3nt: TGTGCCAGCACCTGGAGGGGTACAGATACGCAGTATTTT
j_gene: TRBJ2-2; d_gene: .; v_gene: TRBV30; abundance: .; CDR3aa: CAWIQNTGELFF; CDR3nt: TGTGCCTGGATTCAAAACACCGGGGAGCTGTTTTTT
j_gene: TRBJ2-5; d_gene: TRBD2; v_gene: TRBV27; abundance: .; CDR3aa: CASSSLAGQETQYF; CDR3nt: TGTGCCAGCAGTTCACTAGCGGGGCAAGAGACCCAGTACTTC
j_gene: TRBJ1-2; d_gene: .; v_gene: TRBV27; abundance: few; CDR3aa: CASSGPPSDGYTF; CDR3nt: TGTGCCAGCAGTGGCCCCCCGAGCGATGGCTACACCTTC
j_gene: TRBJ1-2; d_gene: .; v_gene: TRBV7-2; abundance: few; CDR3aa: CASSDRAYGYTF; CDR3nt: TGTGCCAGCAGCGACAGAGCCTATGGCTACACCTTC
j_gene: TRBJ2-1; d_gene: .; v_gene: TRBV5-6; abundance: .; CDR3aa: CASSPGTKNEQFF; CDR3nt: TGTGCCAGCAGCCCCGGGACAAAAAATGAGCAGTTCTTC
j_gene: TRBJ1-5; d_gene: TRBD1; v_gene: TRBV5-6; abundance: few; CDR3aa: CASTLGQGGQPQHF; CDR3nt: TGTGCCAGCACCCTAGGACAGGGTGGCCAGCCCCAGCATTTT
j_gene: TRBJ2-7; d_gene: .; v_gene: TRBV27; abundance: .; CDR3aa: CASRGSYEQYF; CDR3nt: TGTGCCAGCAGGGGTTCCTACGAGCAGTACTTC
j_gene: TRBJ1-1; d_gene: .; v_gene: TRBV7-2; abundance: .; CDR3aa: CASSHPRVEAFF; CDR3nt: TGTGCCAGCAGCCATCCTCGGGTTGAAGCTTTCTTT
j_gene: TRBJ2-3; d_gene: TRBD2; v_gene: TRBV29-1; abundance: few; CDR3aa: CSGGGSDTQYF; CDR3nt: TGCAGCGGCGGGGGGTCAGATACGCAGTATTTT
j_gene: TRBJ1-2; d_gene: .; v_gene: TRBV25-1; abundance: .; CDR3aa: CASSEGGYGYTF; CDR3nt: TGTGCCAGCAGTGAGGGAGGGTATGGCTACACCTTC
j_gene: TRBJ2-5; d_gene: .; v_gene: TRBV29-1; abundance: .; CDR3aa: CSVEASYQETQYF; CDR3nt: TGCAGCGTTGAGGCAAGCTACCAAGAGACCCAGTACTTC
j_gene: TRBJ2-7; d_gene: TRBD1; v_gene: TRBV29-1; abundance: .; CDR3aa: CSVEDRNRGYEQYF; CDR3nt: TGCAGCGTTGAAGACCGAAACAGGGGCTACGAGCAGTACTTC
j_gene: TRBJ2-2; d_gene: .; v_gene: TRBV4-1; abundance: .; CDR3aa: CASSQDPGNTGELFF; CDR3nt: TGCGCCAGCAGCCAAGATCCAGGGAACACCGGGGAGCTGTTTTTT
j_gene: TRBJ1-3; d_gene: .; v_gene: TRBV5-6; abundance: .; CDR3aa: CASSSGASGNTIYF; CDR3nt: TGTGCCAGCAGCTCCGGGGCATCTGGAAACACCATATATTTT
j_gene: TRBJ1-1; d_gene: .; v_gene: TRBV15; abundance: .; CDR3aa: CATSISREQNTEAFF; CDR3nt: TGTGCCACCAGCATCTCTCGGGAGCAGAACACTGAAGCTTTCTTT
j_gene: TRBJ2-1; d_gene: .; v_gene: TRBV5-1; abundance: .; CDR3aa: CASSPTGIVDEQFF; CDR3nt: TGCGCCAGCAGCCCAACAGGGATTGTGGATGAGCAGTTCTTC
j_gene: TRBJ1-3; d_gene: .; v_gene: TRBV4-3; abundance: few; CDR3aa: CASSHTGFGNTIYF; CDR3nt: TGCGCCAGCAGCCACACAGGGTTTGGAAACACCATATATTTT
j_gene: TRBJ1-1; d_gene: .; v_gene: TRBV5-6; abundance: .; CDR3aa: CASSLAQDLPRLNTEAFF; CDR3nt: TGTGCCAGCAGCTTGGCCCAGGATTTGCCCCGATTGAACACTGAAGCTTTCTTT
j_gene: TRBJ2-1; d_gene: .; v_gene: TRBV2; abundance: .; CDR3aa: CAGTTSHNEQFF; CDR3nt: TGTGCCGGCACGACCTCCCACAATGAGCAGTTCTTC
j_gene: TRBJ1-1; d_gene: .; v_gene: TRBV30; abundance: .; CDR3aa: CAWSWGGLNTEAFF; CDR3nt: TGTGCCTGGTCATGGGGGGGGCTGAACACTGAAGCTTTCTTT
j_gene: TRBJ2-3; d_gene: .; v_gene: TRBV29-1; abundance: .; CDR3aa: CSVETGREKDTQYF; CDR3nt: TGCAGCGTTGAGACGGGACGCGAGAAGGATACGCAGTATTTT
j_gene: TRBJ1-1; d_gene: .; v_gene: TRBV30; abundance: .; CDR3aa: CAWNPTGNTEAFF; CDR3nt: TGTGCCTGGAACCCGACAGGGAACACTGAAGCTTTCTTT
j_gene: TRBJ1-2; d_gene: .; v_gene: TRBV6-6; abundance: few; CDR3aa: CASSYGESAYGYTF; CDR3nt: TGTGCCAGCAGTTACGGGGAGAGTGCGTATGGCTACACCTTC
j_gene: TRBJ2-7; d_gene: .; v_gene: TRBV2; abundance: once; CDR3aa: CASRPSIYEQYF; CDR3nt: TGTGCCAGCAGACCATCTATCTACGAGCAGTACTTC
j_gene: TRBJ1-2; d_gene: .; v_gene: TRBV29-1; abundance: once; CDR3aa: CSVEATSGAGYTF; CDR3nt: TGCAGCGTTGAAGCCACCTCAGGGGCCGGCTACACCTTC
j_gene: TRBJ2-2; d_gene: .; v_gene: TRBV5-1; abundance: .; CDR3aa: CASSSAGELFF; CDR3nt: TGCGCCAGCAGCTCCGCCGGGGAGCTGTTTTTT
j_gene: TRBJ2-3; d_gene: .; v_gene: TRBV2; abundance: .; CDR3aa: CASSLRPGTDTQYF; CDR3nt: TGTGCCAGCAGTCTGAGGCCAGGCACAGATACGCAGTATTTT
j_gene: TRBJ2-1; d_gene: TRBD2; v_gene: TRBV11-2; abundance: .; CDR3aa: CASSPRERLAGLEQFF; CDR3nt: TGTGCCAGCAGCCCCCGGGAGCGACTAGCGGGGCTAGAGCAGTTCTTC
j_gene: TRBJ2-2; d_gene: .; v_gene: TRBV5-1; abundance: few; CDR3aa: CASSLKLGRGNTGELFF; CDR3nt: TGCGCCAGCAGCTTGAAGCTCGGGAGAGGGAACACCGGGGAGCTGTTTTTT